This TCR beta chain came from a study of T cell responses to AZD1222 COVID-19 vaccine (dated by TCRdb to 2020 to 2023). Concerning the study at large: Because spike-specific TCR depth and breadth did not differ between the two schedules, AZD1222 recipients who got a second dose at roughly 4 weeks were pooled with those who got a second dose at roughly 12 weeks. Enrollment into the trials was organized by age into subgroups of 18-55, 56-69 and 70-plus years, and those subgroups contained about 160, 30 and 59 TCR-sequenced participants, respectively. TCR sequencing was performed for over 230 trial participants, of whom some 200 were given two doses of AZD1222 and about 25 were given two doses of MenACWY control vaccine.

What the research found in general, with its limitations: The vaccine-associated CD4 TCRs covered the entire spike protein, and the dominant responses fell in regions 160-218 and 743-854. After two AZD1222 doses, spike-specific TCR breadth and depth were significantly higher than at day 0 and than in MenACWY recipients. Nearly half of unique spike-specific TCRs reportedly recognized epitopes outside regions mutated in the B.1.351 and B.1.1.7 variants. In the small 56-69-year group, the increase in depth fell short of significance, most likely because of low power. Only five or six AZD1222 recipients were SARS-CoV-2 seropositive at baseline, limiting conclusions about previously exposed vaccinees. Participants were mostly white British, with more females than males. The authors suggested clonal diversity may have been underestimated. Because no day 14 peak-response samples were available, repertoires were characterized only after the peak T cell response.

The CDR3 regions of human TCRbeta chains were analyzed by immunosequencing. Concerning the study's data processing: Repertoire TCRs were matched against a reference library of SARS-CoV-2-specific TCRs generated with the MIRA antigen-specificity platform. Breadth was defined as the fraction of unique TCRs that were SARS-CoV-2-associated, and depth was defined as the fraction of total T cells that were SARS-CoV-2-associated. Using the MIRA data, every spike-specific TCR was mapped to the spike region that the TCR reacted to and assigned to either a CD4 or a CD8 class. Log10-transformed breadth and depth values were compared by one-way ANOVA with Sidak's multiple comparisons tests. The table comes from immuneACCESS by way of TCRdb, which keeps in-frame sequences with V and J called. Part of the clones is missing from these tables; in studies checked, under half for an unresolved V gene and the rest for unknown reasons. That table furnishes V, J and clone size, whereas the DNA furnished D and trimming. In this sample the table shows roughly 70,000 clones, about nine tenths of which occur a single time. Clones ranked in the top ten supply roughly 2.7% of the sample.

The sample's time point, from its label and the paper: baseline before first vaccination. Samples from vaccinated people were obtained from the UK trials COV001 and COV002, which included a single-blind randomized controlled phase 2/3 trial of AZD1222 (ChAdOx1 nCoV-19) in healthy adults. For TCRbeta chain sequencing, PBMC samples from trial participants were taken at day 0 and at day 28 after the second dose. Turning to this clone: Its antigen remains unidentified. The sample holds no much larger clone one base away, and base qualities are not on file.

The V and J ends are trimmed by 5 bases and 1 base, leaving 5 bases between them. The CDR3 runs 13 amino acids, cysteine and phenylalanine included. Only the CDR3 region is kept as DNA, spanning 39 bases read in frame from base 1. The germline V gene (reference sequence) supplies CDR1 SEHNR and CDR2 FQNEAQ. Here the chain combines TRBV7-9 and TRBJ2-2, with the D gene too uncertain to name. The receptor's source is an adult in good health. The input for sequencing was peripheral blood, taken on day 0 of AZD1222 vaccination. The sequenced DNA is TGTGCCAGCAGCCCCAGGAACACCGGGGAGCTGTTTTTT. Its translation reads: CASSPRNTGELFF.